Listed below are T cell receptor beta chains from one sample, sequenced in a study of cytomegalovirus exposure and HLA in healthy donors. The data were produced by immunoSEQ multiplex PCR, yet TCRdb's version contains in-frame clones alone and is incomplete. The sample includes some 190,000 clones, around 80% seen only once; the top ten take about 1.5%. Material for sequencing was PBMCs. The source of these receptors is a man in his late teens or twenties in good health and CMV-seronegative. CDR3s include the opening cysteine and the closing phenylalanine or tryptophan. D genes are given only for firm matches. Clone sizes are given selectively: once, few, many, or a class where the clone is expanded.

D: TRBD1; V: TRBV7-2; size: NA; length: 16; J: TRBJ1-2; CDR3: CASSVRGQGANYGYTF; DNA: TGTGCCAGCAGCGTTAGGGGACAGGGGGCTAACTATGGCTACACCTTC
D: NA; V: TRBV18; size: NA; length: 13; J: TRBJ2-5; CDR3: CASSPTRSETQYF; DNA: TGTGCCAGCTCACCGACTAGGTCGGAGACCCAGTACTTC
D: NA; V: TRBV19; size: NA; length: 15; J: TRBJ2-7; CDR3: CASSGVSGVAYEQYF; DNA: TGTGCCAGTAGTGGAGTCAGCGGCGTAGCCTACGAGCAGTACTTC
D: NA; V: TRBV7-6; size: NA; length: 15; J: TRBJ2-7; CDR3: CASSRDRGAFYEQYF; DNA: TGTGCCAGCAGCCGTGACCGGGGGGCCTTCTACGAGCAGTACTTC
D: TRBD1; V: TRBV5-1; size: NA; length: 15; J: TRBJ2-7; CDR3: CAGSSGQGSSGEQYF; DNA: TGCGCCGGCAGCTCCGGACAGGGGAGTTCGGGCGAGCAGTACTTC
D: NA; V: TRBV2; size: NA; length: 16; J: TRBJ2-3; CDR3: CASSEEWRGSTDTQYF; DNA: TGTGCCAGCAGTGAAGAGTGGCGGGGTTCCACAGATACGCAGTATTTT
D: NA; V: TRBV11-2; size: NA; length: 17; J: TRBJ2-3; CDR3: CASSLVPRAAGTDTQYF; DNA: TGTGCCAGCAGCTTAGTCCCGCGGGCAGCCGGCACAGATACGCAGTATTTT
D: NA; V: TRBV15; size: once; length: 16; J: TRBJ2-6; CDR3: CATSERGGSGANVLTF; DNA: TGTGCCACCAGCGAGAGGGGGGGCTCTGGGGCCAACGTCCTGACTTTC
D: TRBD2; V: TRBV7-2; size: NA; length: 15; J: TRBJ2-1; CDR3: CASSGSGGAWDEQFF; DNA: TGTGCCAGCAGCGGAAGCGGGGGGGCTTGGGATGAGCAGTTCTTC
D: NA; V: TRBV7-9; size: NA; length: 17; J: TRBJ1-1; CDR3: CASSPTSTTAMNTEAFF; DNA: TGTGCCAGCAGCCCCACCTCGACGACAGCCATGAACACTGAAGCTTTCTTT
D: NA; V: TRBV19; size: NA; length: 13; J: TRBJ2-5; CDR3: CASSSFGRETQYF; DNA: TGTGCCAGTAGTTCCTTTGGCAGAGAGACCCAGTACTTC
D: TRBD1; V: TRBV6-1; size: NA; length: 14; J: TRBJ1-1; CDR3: CASSVRTGDTEAFF; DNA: TGTGCCAGCAGTGTAAGGACAGGGGACACTGAAGCTTTCTTT
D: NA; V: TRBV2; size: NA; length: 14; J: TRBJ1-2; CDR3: CASTLRTTDYGYTF; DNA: TGTGCCAGCACCCTTCGGACGACAGACTATGGCTACACCTTC
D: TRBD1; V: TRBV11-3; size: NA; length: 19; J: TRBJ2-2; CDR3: CASSPEGTGGSRNTGELFF; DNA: TGTGCCAGCAGCCCGGAGGGGACAGGGGGCTCAAGAAACACCGGGGAGCTGTTTTTT
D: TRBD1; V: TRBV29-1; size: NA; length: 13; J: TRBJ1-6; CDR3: CSVGQGNNSPLHF; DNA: TGCAGCGTAGGACAGGGAAATAATTCACCCCTCCACTTT
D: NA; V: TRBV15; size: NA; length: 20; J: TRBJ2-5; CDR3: CATSRDKGLGRRGLGETQYF; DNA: TGTGCCACCAGCAGAGATAAGGGTTTAGGTAGAAGGGGGTTAGGCGAGACCCAGTACTTC
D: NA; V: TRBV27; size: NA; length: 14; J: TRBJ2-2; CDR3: CASSTAGITGELFF; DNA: TGTGCCAGCAGTACGGCGGGGATCACCGGGGAGCTGTTTTTT
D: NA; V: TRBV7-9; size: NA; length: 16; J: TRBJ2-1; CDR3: CASSLVVGGPYNEQFF; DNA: TGTGCCAGCAGCTTAGTTGTGGGAGGCCCCTACAATGAGCAGTTCTTC
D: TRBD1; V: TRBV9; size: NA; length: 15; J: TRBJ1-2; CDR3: CASSVRTGTNYGYPF; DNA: TGTGCCAGCAGCGTCCGGACAGGAACTAACTATGGCTACCCCTTC
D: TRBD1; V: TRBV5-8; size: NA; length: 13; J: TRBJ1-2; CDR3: CASSPDRGRLYTF; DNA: TGTGCCAGCAGCCCTGACAGGGGGCGCCTCTACACCTTC
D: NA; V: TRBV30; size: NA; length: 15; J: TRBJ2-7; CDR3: CAWSVHPGESYEQYF; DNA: TGTGCCTGGAGTGTACACCCCGGGGAGTCCTACGAGCAGTACTTC
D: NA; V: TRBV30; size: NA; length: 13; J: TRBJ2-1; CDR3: CAWSVVADNEQFF; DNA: TGTGCCTGGAGTGTCGTAGCGGACAATGAGCAGTTCTTC
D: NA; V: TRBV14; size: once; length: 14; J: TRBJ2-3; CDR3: CASSTRGLGDTQYF; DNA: TGTGCCAGCAGCACCAGGGGCTTGGGAGATACGCAGTATTTT
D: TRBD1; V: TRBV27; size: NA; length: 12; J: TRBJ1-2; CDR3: CASRRTGGGYTF; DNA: TGTGCCAGCAGACGTACAGGGGGAGGCTACACCTTC
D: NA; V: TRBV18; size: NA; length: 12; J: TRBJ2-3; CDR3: CASSPIVDTQYF; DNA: TGTGCCAGCTCACCCATAGTCGATACGCAGTATTTT
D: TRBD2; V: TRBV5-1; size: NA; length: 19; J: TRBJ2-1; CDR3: CASSLPLAGGNSLRDEQFF; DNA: TGCGCCAGCAGCTTGCCCTTAGCGGGGGGGAACAGTTTAAGAGATGAGCAGTTCTTC
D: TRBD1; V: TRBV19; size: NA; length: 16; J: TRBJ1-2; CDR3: CASSPRRDSPYYGYTF; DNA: TGTGCCAGTAGTCCAAGGAGGGACAGCCCTTACTATGGCTACACCTTC
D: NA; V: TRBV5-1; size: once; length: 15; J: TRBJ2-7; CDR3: CASRIQGTEAYEQYF; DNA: TGCGCCAGCAGGATACAGGGGACTGAGGCCTACGAGCAGTACTTC
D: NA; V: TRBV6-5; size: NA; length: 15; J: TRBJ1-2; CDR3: CASSYRDRPYYGYTF; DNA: TGTGCCAGCAGTTACAGAGACAGGCCTTACTATGGCTACACCTTC
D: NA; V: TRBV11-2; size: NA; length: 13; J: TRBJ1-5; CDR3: CASSLDRAQPQHF; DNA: TGTGCCAGCAGCTTAGACAGGGCTCAGCCCCAGCATTTT
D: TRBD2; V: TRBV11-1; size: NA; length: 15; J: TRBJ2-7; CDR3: CASSLVAGDSYEQYF; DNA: TGTGCCAGCAGCTTAGTCGCGGGGGACTCCTACGAGCAGTACTTC
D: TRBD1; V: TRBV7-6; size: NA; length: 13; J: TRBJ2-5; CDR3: CASSRSGGETRYF; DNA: TGTGCCAGCAGCCGCTCAGGGGGAGAGACCCGGTACTTC
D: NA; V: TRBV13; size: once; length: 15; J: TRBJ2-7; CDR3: CASSLGPTATYEQYF; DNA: TGTGCCAGCAGCTTAGGCCCGACAGCGACCTACGAGCAGTACTTC
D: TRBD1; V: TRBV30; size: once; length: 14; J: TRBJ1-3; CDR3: CAWGDSSSGNTIYF; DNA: TGTGCCTGGGGGGACAGCAGCTCTGGAAACACCATATATTTT
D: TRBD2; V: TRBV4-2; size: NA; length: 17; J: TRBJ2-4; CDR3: CASSQRPSTSEGVIQYF; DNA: TGTGCCAGCAGCCAACGCCCCTCGACTAGCGAGGGGGTCATTCAGTACTTC
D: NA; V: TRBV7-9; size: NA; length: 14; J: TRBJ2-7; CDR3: CASSNTIQGWEQYF; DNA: TGTGCCAGCAGCAACACCATACAGGGTTGGGAGCAGTACTTC
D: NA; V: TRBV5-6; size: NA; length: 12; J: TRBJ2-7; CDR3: CASSLGPGGLYF; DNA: TGTGCCAGCAGCCTTGGACCAGGCGGGTTATACTTC
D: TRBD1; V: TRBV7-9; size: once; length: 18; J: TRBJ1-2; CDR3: CASSLGDRDLLANYGYTF; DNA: TGTGCCAGCAGCTTAGGGGACAGGGATCTACTAGCTAACTATGGCTACACCTTC
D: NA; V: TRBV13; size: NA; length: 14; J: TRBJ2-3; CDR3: CASSLAGSTDTQYF; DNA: TGTGCCAGCAGCTTAGCCGGGAGCACAGATACGCAGTATTTT
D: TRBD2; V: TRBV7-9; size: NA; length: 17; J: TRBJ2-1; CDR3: CASSLGYGGLAGPHQFF; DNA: TGTGCCAGCAGCTTAGGTTATGGGGGACTAGCGGGCCCTCATCAGTTCTTC
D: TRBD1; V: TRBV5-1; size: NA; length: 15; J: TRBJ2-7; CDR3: CASSGGQGSSYEQYF; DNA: TGCGCCAGCAGCGGAGGACAGGGGTCTTCCTACGAGCAGTACTTC
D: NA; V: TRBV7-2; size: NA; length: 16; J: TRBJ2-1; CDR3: CASSPLPGVHYNEQFF; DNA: TGTGCCAGCAGCCCGCTCCCCGGTGTTCACTACAATGAGCAGTTCTTC
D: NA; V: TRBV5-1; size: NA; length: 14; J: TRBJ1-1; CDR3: CASSLSQMNTEAFF; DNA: TGCGCCAGCAGCTTGTCACAAATGAACACTGAAGCTTTCTTT
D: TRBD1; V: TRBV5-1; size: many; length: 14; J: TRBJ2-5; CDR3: CASSPQGSGETQYF; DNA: TGCGCCAGCAGCCCACAGGGGTCTGGGGAGACCCAGTACTTC
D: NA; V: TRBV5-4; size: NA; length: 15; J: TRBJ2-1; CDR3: CASSVEGSWSDEQFF; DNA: TGTGCCAGCAGCGTAGAGGGTAGCTGGTCGGATGAGCAGTTCTTC
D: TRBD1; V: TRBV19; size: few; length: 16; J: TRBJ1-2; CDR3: CASSKLTGGIDYGYTF; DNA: TGTGCCAGTAGTAAATTAACAGGGGGAATTGACTATGGCTACACCTTC
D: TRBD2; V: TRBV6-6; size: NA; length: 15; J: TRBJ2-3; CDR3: CASSSRSGSTDTQYF; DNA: TGTGCCAGCAGTTCCCGTAGCGGGAGCACAGATACGCAGTATTTT
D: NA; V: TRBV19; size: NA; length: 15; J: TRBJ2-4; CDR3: CASSGQGEAKNIQYF; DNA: TGTGCCAGTAGTGGCCAGGGTGAAGCCAAAAACATTCAGTACTTC
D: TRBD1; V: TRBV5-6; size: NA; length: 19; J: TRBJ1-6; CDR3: CASSYRGGPQSSYNSPLHF; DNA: TGTGCCAGCAGCTACAGGGGTGGCCCACAAAGCTCCTATAATTCACCCCTCCACTTT
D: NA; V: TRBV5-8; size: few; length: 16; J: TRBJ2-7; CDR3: CASSSEEGSTAYEQYF; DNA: TGTGCCAGCAGCTCCGAGGAGGGCAGCACCGCCTACGAGCAGTACTTC
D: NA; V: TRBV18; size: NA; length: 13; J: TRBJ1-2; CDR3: CASSPASGNGYTF; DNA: TGTGCCAGCTCACCAGCTTCAGGGAACGGCTACACCTTC
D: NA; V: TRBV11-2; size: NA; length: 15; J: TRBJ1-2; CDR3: CASSPREGDLYGYTF; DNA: TGTGCCAGCAGCCCCCGAGAAGGAGACCTCTATGGCTACACCTTC
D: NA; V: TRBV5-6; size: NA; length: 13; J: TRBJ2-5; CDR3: CASSSTGLETQYF; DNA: TGTGCCAGCAGCTCCACAGGGTTGGAGACCCAGTACTTC
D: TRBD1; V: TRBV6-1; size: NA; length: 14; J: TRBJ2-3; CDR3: CASRTGSSTDTQYF; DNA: TGTGCCAGCAGGACAGGGTCTAGCACAGATACGCAGTATTTT
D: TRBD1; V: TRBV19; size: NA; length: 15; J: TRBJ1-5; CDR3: CASSVRGGGNQPQHF; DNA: TGTGCCAGTAGTGTCCGAGGGGGCGGCAATCAGCCCCAGCATTTT
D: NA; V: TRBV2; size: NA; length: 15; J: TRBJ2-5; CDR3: CASTPPGSNRKTQYF; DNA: TGTGCCAGCACCCCCCCGGGGTCTAACCGAAAGACCCAGTACTTC
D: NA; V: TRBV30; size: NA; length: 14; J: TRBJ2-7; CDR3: CAWSPGYDYEEQYF; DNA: TGTGCCTGGAGTCCGGGATATGATTACGAAGAGCAGTACTTC